These 14 T cell receptor beta chains originate from one sample sequenced in a study of Graves' ophthalmopathy and Graves' hyperthyroidism. The TCR beta CDR3 regions underwent amplification from RNA transcripts. Investigators did first-round RT-PCR with HTBI primers, then second-round multiplex PCR. TCRdb reprocessed the multiplex PCR reads via MiXCR and lists one record per CDR3 protein. The data contain 740,000 or so distinct CDR3 sequences, roughly 41% of them singletons. Sequenced: peripheral blood. These receptors were taken from an adult man with Graves' ophthalmopathy.

This clonotype appeared a few times. This chain links TRBV10-1 with TRBJ2-5; 8 nucleotides match TRBD1. After removal of 3 bases from V and 2 bases from J, the junction contained 8 bases not matched to a gene. The CDR3 contains 16 residues. Germline V gives CDR1 WNHNN, CDR2 SYGVQD (reference sequence). The CDR3 protein is CASSDLGTGEQETQYF. The CDR3 region has the DNA TGCGCCAGCAGTGACCTCGGGACAGGAGAGCAAGAGACCCAGTACTTC.

This clonotype has at least ten counts. This chain joins TRBV6-5 and TRBJ2-5; D possibly corresponds to TRBD2 (5 bases). The ends were cut back, 5 bases at V and 5 bases at J, with 12 bases in the middle. The CDR3 consists of 13 residues. Germline V gene sequence: CDR1 MNHEY, CDR2 SVGAGI. CDR3 nucleotides: TGTGCCAGCAGTGAGGGCTTTGGGGAGACCCAGTACTTC. It translates to CASSEGFGETQYF.

The chain links TRBV10-3 to TRBJ2-6; 9 nucleotides agree with TRBD1. The CDR3 sequence is 13 residues long. Per the germline V gene, CDR1 is ENHRY and CDR2 is SYGVKD. With 10 bases clipped from V and 15 bases from J, the junction kept 13 bases outside the gene matches. The CDR3 DNA reads TGTGCCAGCTCACAGGGACAGGGAGACGACCTGACTTTC. Residues: CASSQGQGDDLTF.

The chain employs TRBV9 and TRBJ2-7; TRBD2 matches at 8 bases. V lost 3 bases and J lost 0; bases outside the gene matches: 8. The CDR3 runs 16 residues. CDR1 SGDLS and CDR2 YYNGEE come from the germline V gene. CDR3 in DNA: TGTGCCAGCAGCGGAGATCAGCGGGGGAACTCCTACGAGCAGTACTTC. This codes for CASSGDQRGNSYEQYF.

The CDR3 region has the DNA TGTGCCAGCTCACCACCTAACGGGAGGTCGGTCTACGAGCAGTACTTC. The encoded protein is CASSPPNGRSVYEQYF. This chain joins TRBV7-2 and TRBJ2-7; 7 nucleotides match TRBD2. Looked up from germline, CDR1 is SGHTA and CDR2 is FQGNSA. V lost 8 bases and J lost 3; bases outside the gene matches: 16. The length of the CDR3 is 16 residues.

The rearrangement links TRBV19 to TRBJ1-5, with TRBD1 matching 9 bases. Trimming took 6 bases from V and 6 from J; bases not matched to a gene: 9. Germline lookup yields CDR1 LNHDA and CDR2 SQIVND (reference sequence). The CDR3 sequence is 15 residues long. The CDR3 DNA follows: TGTGCCAGTAGGTCACAGGGGGCGATGGGTCAGCCCCAGCATTTT. It yields the protein CASRSQGAMGQPQHF. Full variable domain (missing parts from reference TRBV19 and TRBJ1-5): DGGITQSPKYLFRKEGQNVTLSCEQNLNHDAMYWYRQDPGQGLRLIYYSQIVNDFQKGDIAEGYSVSREKKESFPLTVTSAQKNPTAFYLCASRSQGAMGQPQHFGDGTRLSIL.

This clonotype has more than one count but fewer than ten. V gene TRBV19 combines with J gene TRBJ1-2; tentative D call: TRBD1 (6 bases). Germline-derived CDR1 and CDR2 are LNHDA and SQIVND (reference sequence). The CDR3 totals 16 residues. Trimming removed 5 bases from V and 4 bases from J, with 20 bases in between. This CDR3 is CASSPGDARGGYGYTF. The CDR3 coding sequence is TGTGCCAGTAGTCCGGGTGATGCCAGGGGAGGCTATGGCTACACCTTC.

This chain connects TRBV10-3 to TRBJ2-7, with TRBD1 identical over 7 bases. Germline trimming cut 5 bases from V and 4 bases from J; bases unmatched to any gene: 5. This CDR3 is 13 amino acids long. CDR1 is ENHRY, CDR2 SYGVKD, per germline. The CDR3 is CAISLYRGYEQYF. Written as DNA, the CDR3 is TGTGCCATCAGTTTGTACAGGGGTTACGAGCAGTACTTC.

About this clonotype: With a much larger clone just one base away, this may be a read error. The chain uses TRBV20-1 and TRBJ2-7; D is unclear. V lost 1 base and J lost 2, with 9 bases in between. The V gene's germline CDR1 is DFQATT and CDR2 SNEGSKA (reference sequence). The CDR3 loop spans 13 amino acids. The CDR3: CSARGPDTYEQYV. The CDR3 bases are TGCAGTGCTAGAGGACCTGATACCTACGAGCAGTACGTC.

The chain links TRBV20-1 to TRBJ1-2, with 7 positions matching TRBD1. The CDR3 has 15 amino acids. V gave up 3 bases and J gave up 4 bases; unmatched junction bases: 11. From germline, CDR1 is DFQATT and CDR2 SNEGSKA (reference sequence). Here the CDR3 reads CSASRGRGTFYGYTF. CDR3 in DNA: TGCAGTGCTAGTAGGGGCAGGGGGACGTTCTATGGCTACACCTTC.

This chain connects TRBV20-1 to TRBJ1-1, with TRBD1 as a possible D gene (5 bases). The germline V and J ends were trimmed by 3 bases and 1 base, with 12 bases remaining between them. This CDR3 contains 14 residues. Germline values: CDR1 DFQATT, CDR2 SNEGSKA (reference sequence). CDR3 protein: CSASGVGPNTEAFF. CDR3 bases: TGCAGTGCTAGCGGGGTGGGACCGAACACTGAAGCTTTCTTT.

Ten or more counts support this clonotype. This chain joins TRBV20-1 and TRBJ2-7, with D maybe TRBD1 (6 bases). The CDR3 sequence is 14 residues long. V was pared by 3 bases and J by 1 base, with 13 bases between. In germline, CDR1 is DFQATT, CDR2 SNEGSKA (reference sequence). The CDR3 region has the DNA TGCAGTGCTAGTGCGGCAGGGGAGTCCTACGAGCAGTACTTC. It specifies CSASAAGESYEQYF.

This chain connects TRBV5-6 to TRBJ2-5; D tentatively fits TRBD1 or TRBD2 (5 bases each). Germline loops: CDR1 SGHDT, CDR2 YYEEEE. Between the trimmed V and J ends, which lost 4 bases and 6 bases, there was a span of 25 bases. The CDR3 contains 17 residues. CDR3 amino acids: CASSHVEGSRIIKTQYF. As DNA, the CDR3 is TGTGCCAGCAGCCACGTCGAGGGGTCGCGAATTATAAAGACCCAGTACTTC.

This clonotype has at least ten counts. The gene calls are TRBV7-9 and TRBJ2-1; D remains unclear. V lost 5 bases to trimming and J lost 9 bases, with 8 bases between them. CDR3 length equals 11 residues. The germline gives CDR1 SEHNR, CDR2 FQNEAQ (reference sequence). CDR3 sequence: CASSPNLEQFF. The CDR3 DNA reads as TGTGCCAGCAGCCCTAACCTTGAGCAGTTCTTC.